What follows are 11 T cell receptor beta chains derived from one specimen sequenced in a study of CD8 T cells in Susac syndrome. The RNA, about 0.5 to 1 ug, was put through reverse transcription using random hexamers. MiXCR was run by TCRdb on the immunoSEQ multiplex PCR reads, yielding one entry per CDR3 protein. The repertoire consists of 92,000 or so distinct CDR3 sequences, with about 96% occurring once and the leading ten covering more than 0.55%. Material for sequencing was CD8+ T cells from PBMCs. Source of these receptors: a human donor with Susac syndrome.

The gene calls are TRBV5-1 and TRBJ1-6; the D gene is possibly TRBD1 (5 bases). V was shortened by 8 bases and J by 8 bases, with 14 bases between the two germline ends. The V gene's germline CDR1 is SGHRS and CDR2 YFSETQ. The CDR3 runs to 13 residues. In nucleotides, the CDR3 is TGCGCCAGTTCACGGGGGGTTGATTCACCCCTCCACTTT. The encoded protein is CASSRGVDSPLHF.

The chain has TRBV6-5 and TRBJ1-5; D is unclear. The CDR3 runs to 13 residues. CDR1 MNHEY and CDR2 SVGAGI come from the germline V gene. The germline V and J ends were trimmed by 3 bases and 7 bases, with 10 bases remaining between them. The CDR3 nucleotides read TGTGCCAGCAGTTATGCGGAGAACCAGCCCCAGCATTTT. It yields the protein CASSYAENQPQHF.

The chain has TRBV15 and TRBJ1-4; tentatively, D is TRBD1 (5 bases). CDR3 length equals 17 residues. Germline lookup yields CDR1 LNHNV and CDR2 YYDKDF (reference sequence). Trimming took off 1 base at V and 7 bases at J, with 19 bases between the two ends. The CDR3 DNA follows: TGTGCCACCAGCAGAGCGGGACTCTCAACCTCGGGTGAAAAACTGTTTTTT. It is translated as CATSRAGLSTSGEKLFF. Looking up the rest from reference TRBV15 and TRBJ1-4 gives the full variable domain: DAMVIQNPRYQVTQFGKPVTLSCSQTLNHNVMYWYQQKSSQAPKLLFHYYDKDFNNEADTPDNFQSRRPNTSFCFLDIRSPGLGDTAMYLCATSRAGLSTSGEKLFFGSGTQLSVL.

The rearrangement links TRBV20-1 to TRBJ2-2, with 7 bases identical to TRBD2. Germline CDR1 and CDR2: DFQATT and SNEGSKA (reference sequence). The CDR3 is 17 residues long. V lost 1 base, J lost 0 bases, and 8 bases stayed unmatched. The DNA of the CDR3 is TGCAGTGCTAGAGCCCCTCCTAGCGGATCGAACACCGGGGAGCTGTTTTTT. This sequence encodes CSARAPPSGSNTGELFF.

DNA of the CDR3: TGCAGTGCTAGACAATCCGGGACAGGGGTAATTGGGGATACGCAGTATTTT. This sequence encodes CSARQSGTGVIGDTQYF. The chain has TRBV20-1 and TRBJ2-3, with 10 nucleotides matching TRBD1. Per the germline V gene, CDR1 is DFQATT and CDR2 is SNEGSKA (reference sequence). There are 17 residues in the CDR3. With V trimmed by 2 bases and J by 6 bases, 14 bases remained unmatched.

J is TRBJ1-2 and V is TRBV4-2; the D gene is possibly TRBD1 (5 bases). Trimming took 4 bases from V and 6 from J, leaving 21 bases between them. From germline, CDR1 is LGHNA and CDR2 YNFKEQ. This CDR3 is 16 amino acids long. CDR3 nucleotides: TGTGCCAGCAGCCCAGAGATCAGGGCCTACCTCCATGGCTACACCTTC. Its protein is CASSPEIRAYLHGYTF.

This clonotype was recorded a few times. The chain links TRBV12-3 or TRBV12-4 to TRBJ2-7; D gene uncertain. The CDR3 spans 12 residues. V lost 5 bases and J lost 2, with 7 bases in between. CDR3 residues: CASSLQAYEQYF. As DNA, the CDR3 is TGTGCCAGCAGTCTTCAGGCCTACGAGCAGTACTTC.

The chain couples TRBV28 to TRBJ2-7; 10 positions agree with TRBD2. CDR1 and CDR2 from the germline V gene are MDHEN and SYDVKM. The CDR3 is made up of 13 amino acids. The J segment lost 8 bases and the V segment lost 8 bases, leaving 9 bases of the junction unmatched. Here the CDR3 reads CASFLSGGAQQYF. CDR3 DNA sequence: TGTGCCAGCTTTCTGAGCGGGGGGGCTCAGCAGTACTTC.

The chain couples TRBV4-3 to TRBJ2-7; D may be TRBD1 or TRBD2 (7 bases each). The CDR3 totals 13 residues. From germline, CDR1 is LGHNA and CDR2 YSLEER. The ends were cut back, 4 bases at V and 4 bases at J, with 11 bases in the middle. The DNA of the CDR3 is TGCGCCAGCAGCCCCCAGGGGGGGTACGAGCAGTACTTC. Translating gives CASSPQGGYEQYF.

The chain is built from TRBV7-3 and TRBJ2-1; a weak D match, TRBD2 (6 bases). The CDR3 is 14 amino acids. Trimming shortened V by 5 bases and J by 6 bases, and 14 bases separated the two germline ends. Germline loops: CDR1 SGHTA, CDR2 FQGTGA. The CDR3 nucleotides read TGTGCCAGCAGCCCAACCGGGACTGGCAATGAGCAGTTCTTC. Translating it yields CASSPTGTGNEQFF.

V is TRBV19 and J is TRBJ2-5; possibly TRBD1 or TRBD2 for D (5 bases each). V lost 6 bases to trimming and J lost 1 base, with 15 bases between them. The CDR3 is made up of 15 amino acids. Per the germline V gene, CDR1 is LNHDA and CDR2 is SQIVND (reference sequence). The CDR3 coding sequence is TGTGCCAGTAGGGGGGACCCAAGACGCCAAGAGACCCAGTACTTC. This codes for CASRGDPRRQETQYF.